The 25 T cell receptor beta chains reported below all come from one sample, sequenced in a study of shared clonotypes between healthy human individuals. Only in-frame clones appear in the TCRdb table, and some are missing; sequencing was by immunoSEQ multiplex PCR. The sample shows 450,000 to 500,000 clones, around 85% of them seen only once. The source material was PBMCs. All receptors derive from a woman aged 40 to 50 in good health. Some clones in this sample may be carry-over from other donors' samples.

This chain uses TRBV4-2 with TRBJ1-1; perhaps TRBD1 as D (5 bases). This CDR3 has 15 residues. Deletions cut 1 base from V and 1 base from J, with 10 bases between. Germline V gives CDR1 LGHNA, CDR2 YNFKEQ. The DNA for the CDR3 is TGTGCCAGCAGCCAAGTTAGCAGGGAGAACACTGAAGCTTTCTTT. Its protein product is CASSQVSRENTEAFF.

The chain uses TRBV10-3 and TRBJ2-7; D is unresolved. Per the germline V gene, CDR1 is ENHRY and CDR2 is SYGVKD. The V end was cut by 2 bases, the J end by 5 bases, with 4 bases between. The CDR3 is 11 amino acids. The CDR3 sequence is CAISEGNEQYF. CDR3 DNA sequence: TGTGCCATCAGTGAGGGGAACGAGCAGTACTTC.

Of note for this clone: It may be a read error: a sequence one base away is much more abundant. The sample carries other DNA sequences with the same CDR3. CDR3 nucleotides: TGCGCCAGTAGTCCCCTCCTGGTCGGCCAAGAGACCCAGTACTTC. It is translated as CASSPLLVGQETQYF. The chain joins TRBV19 to TRBJ2-5, with unresolved D. Germline CDR1 is LNHDA and CDR2 is SQIVND (reference sequence). The CDR3 covers 15 residues. The entire variable domain, with the rest obtained from reference TRBV19 and TRBJ2-5, is as follows: DGGITQSPKYLFRKEGQNVTLSCEQNLNHDAMYWYRQDPGQGLRLIYYSQIVNDFQKGDIAEGYSVSREKKESFPLTVTSAQKNPTAFYLCASSPLLVGQETQYFGPGTRLLVL.

V gene TRBV29-1 combines with J gene TRBJ1-2; D call uncertain. The V and J ends lost 1 base and 4 bases respectively, with 19 bases between them. The CDR3 is 16 amino acids. Looked up from germline, CDR1 is SQVTM and CDR2 is ANQGSEA. The CDR3 sequence is CSVEVGRRTAGYGYTF. CDR3 DNA sequence: TGCAGCGTTGAAGTCGGAAGGCGGACCGCAGGCTATGGCTACACCTTC.

Concerning this clone itself: The junction does not match germline at one end; this may be a read error. The CDR3, as DNA: TGTACCAGCTCACCACTCCCCCAAGAGACCCAGTACTTC. It is translated as CTSSPLPQETQYF. The gene calls are TRBV18 and TRBJ2-5; D ambiguous. Germline values: CDR1 KGHSH, CDR2 LQKENI. CDR3 size: 13 residues.

This clone came up many times. The chain couples TRBV28 to TRBJ1-4, with a weak D call TRBD1 (6 bases). Germline CDR1 and CDR2: MDHEN and SYDVKM. The CDR3 loop spans 15 amino acids. V lost 5 bases and J lost 1, with 11 bases in between. The DNA of the CDR3 is TGTGCCAGCAGTCCCCGGACAGTAACTAATGAAAAACTGTTTTTT. It specifies CASSPRTVTNEKLFF.

This clone has only a few counts. The chain joins TRBV5-1 to TRBJ1-1, with 10 nucleotides matching TRBD1. Trimming at V came to 4 bases and at J to 2 bases, leaving 11 bases not matched to a gene. The CDR3 has 17 amino acids. Germline CDR1 is SGHRS and CDR2 is YFSETQ. The CDR3 here is CASSPGLDRGLNTEAFF. The CDR3 DNA sequence: TGCGCCAGCAGCCCGGGGCTTGACAGGGGGCTAAACACTGAAGCTTTCTTT.

On this clone itself: This likely reflects a read error, since a far larger clone is one base away. The CDR3 end shows no conserved phenylalanine or tryptophan, and so a read error is likely. J is TRBJ1-4 and V is TRBV5-1; perhaps TRBD1 as D (6 bases). Germline CDR1 reads SGHRS; CDR2 reads YFSETQ. The V end lost 0 bases, the J end lost 8 bases, and 11 bases lay between the germline ends. CDR3 length equals 14 residues. In DNA, the CDR3 is TGCGCCAGCAGCTTGGGGCAGGGGTCGGAAAAACTGTTTTCT. It encodes CASSLGQGSEKLFS.

This clone was picked up one time. Only one base separates this from a far larger clonotype, so it likely reflects a read error. The sample carries other DNA sequences with the same CDR3. The V call is TRBV27, the J call TRBJ1-2; D gene ambiguous. The CDR3 is 14 amino acids. Germline V lookup: CDR1 MNHEY, CDR2 SMNVEV (reference sequence). Written as DNA, the CDR3 is TGTGCCAGCAGTTTAAATCCCCAGACCTATGGCTACACATTC. It is translated as CASSLNPQTYGYTF.

The rearrangement uses TRBV5-1 and TRBJ2-4, with a tentative D call TRBD1 (5 bases). Germline V gene lookup returns CDR1 SGHRS and CDR2 YFSETQ. The CDR3 has 15 amino acids. With 4 bases removed from V and 8 bases from J, the gap between germline ends came to 19 bases. CDR3 DNA: TGCGCCAGCAGCCCAGGGTATTATGGTGCGGACATTCAGTACTTC. It codes for CASSPGYYGADIQYF. Drawing the rest from reference TRBV5-1 and TRBJ2-4, the complete variable domain is KAGVTQTPRYLIKTRGQQVTLSCSPISGHRSVSWYQQTPGQGLQFLFEYFSETQRNKGNFPGRFSGRQFSNSRSEMNVSTLELGDSALYLCASSPGYYGADIQYFGAGTRLSVL.

CDR3 coding DNA: TGTGCCAGCACAAGACTAGCGAGCACAGATACGCAGTATTTT. This gives the protein CASTRLASTDTQYF. The chain combines TRBV27 with TRBJ2-3; 8 bases agree with TRBD2. The germline V gene has CDR1 MNHEY and CDR2 SMNVEV (reference sequence). V lost 7 bases and J lost 0; bases outside the gene matches: 3. The CDR3 sequence is 14 residues long.

Regarding this clone: The likely explanation is a read error, given a far larger clone one base away. Other DNA sequences in the same sample also yield this CDR3. The chain has TRBV10-1 and TRBJ1-5; D not certain. Germline CDR1 and CDR2: WNHNN and SYGVQD (reference sequence). CDR3 length equals 12 residues. Trimming pared 0 bases from V and 7 bases from J, leaving 4 bases between. The CDR3 coding sequence is TGCGCCAGCAGTGAGTCGTACCAGCCCCAGCATTTT. Translated: CASSESYQPQHF.

The chain couples TRBV7-9 to TRBJ2-1; 10 nucleotides match TRBD2. Germline V lookup: CDR1 SEHNR, CDR2 FQNEAQ (reference sequence). V lost 3 bases to trimming and J lost 8 bases; unmatched junction nucleotides: 4. CDR3 length equals 14 residues. The CDR3 reads CASSLSAGGDEQFF. The CDR3 DNA sequence: TGTGCCAGCAGCTTGTCAGCGGGGGGGGATGAGCAGTTCTTC.

CDR3 sequence: CASSAQGGSYGYTF. The CDR3 region has the DNA TGTGCCAGCAGCGCGCAGGGAGGGAGCTATGGCTACACCTTC. The chain couples TRBV9 to TRBJ1-2; D is perhaps TRBD1 (5 bases). CDR3 length: 14 amino acids. The germline V gene has CDR1 SGDLS and CDR2 YYNGEE. V shed 3 bases and J shed 4 bases, with 13 bases lying between them.

The chain carries TRBV11-2 and TRBJ2-5; D uncertain. Trimming cost V 3 bases and J 5 bases, with 10 bases left between them. The germline V gene has CDR1 SGHAT and CDR2 FQNNGV. The CDR3 extends over 13 amino acids. As DNA, the CDR3 is TGTGCCAGCAGCTTGGGAACAGTGGAGACCCAGTACTTC. Residues: CASSLGTVETQYF.

J is TRBJ1-2 and V is TRBV4-1; D gene ambiguous. In germline, CDR1 is MGHRA, CDR2 YSYEKL. Trimming took 0 bases from V and 5 from J, leaving 25 bases between them. The CDR3 contains 19 residues. The CDR3 region is CASSQEGRSGDKIYYGYTF. The CDR3 DNA is TGCGCCAGCAGCCAAGAGGGAAGGTCAGGAGACAAGATTTATTATGGCTACACCTTC.

The chain has TRBV5-5 and TRBJ2-7, with D unresolved. V lost 0 bases and J 0 bases, leaving 10 bases between the germline ends. From germline, CDR1 is SGHKS and CDR2 YYEKEE (reference sequence). This CDR3 spans 15 amino acids. The CDR3: CASSLAPRTSYEQYF. Here the CDR3 DNA reads TGTGCCAGCAGCTTGGCCCCTCGTACCTCCTACGAGCAGTACTTC.

The V and J genes are TRBV6-5 and TRBJ1-2; D gene unclear. V was shortened by 5 bases and J by 2 bases, with 15 bases between the two germline ends. Germline V gives CDR1 MNHEY, CDR2 SVGAGI. There are 15 residues in the CDR3. The CDR3 sequence is CASSLGVRTNYGYTF. In nucleotides, the CDR3 is TGTGCCAGCAGTCTGGGCGTACGGACCAACTATGGCTACACCTTC.

This clone has a single count. A far larger clone differs by one base, so this is likely a read error. The sample contains more than one DNA sequence encoding this CDR3. The chain links TRBV30 to TRBJ1-4; D is undetermined. There are 16 residues in the CDR3. From germline, CDR1 is GTSNPN and CDR2 SVGIG (reference sequence). The CDR3 sequence: CAWSVAAHATNEKLFF. The CDR3 DNA sequence: TGTGCCTGGAGTGTAGCTGCCCACGCAACTAATGAAAAGCTGTTTTTT.

The chain employs TRBV19 and TRBJ1-4; D may be TRBD1 (5 bases). Deletions cut 5 bases from V and 10 bases from J, with 17 bases between. The germline V gene encodes CDR1 LNHDA and CDR2 SQIVND (reference sequence). CDR3 length: 14 amino acids. CDR3 protein: CASSSRLRGGKLFF. CDR3 in DNA: TGTGCCAGTAGTTCTCGACTTAGGGGTGGAAAACTGTTTTTT.

The rearrangement links TRBV5-1 to TRBJ1-4; TRBD1 agrees at 9 bases. Germline CDR1 reads SGHRS; CDR2 reads YFSETQ. The CDR3 spans 17 residues. V shed 4 bases, J shed 0 bases, and the junction held 7 bases outside the gene matches. The CDR3 DNA sequence: TGCGCCAGCAGCGTTGGGACAGGGACCGCAACTAATGAAAAACTGTTTTTT. The encoded protein is CASSVGTGTATNEKLFF.

Turning to this clone: A far larger clone is only one base removed, so a read error is likely. The CDR3 sequence is CASSPGGVAESFF. As DNA, the CDR3 is TGTGCCAGCAGCCCAGGGGGAGTGGCTGAATCTTTCTTT. The V gene is TRBV7-2, the J gene TRBJ1-1, with 7 nucleotides matching TRBD1. The germline V gene encodes CDR1 SGHTA and CDR2 FQGNSA. This CDR3 spans 13 amino acids.

This chain uses TRBV2 with TRBJ1-2, with D uncertain. The germline gives CDR1 SNHLY, CDR2 FYNNEI. There are 13 residues in the CDR3. Between the trimmed V and J ends, which lost 7 bases and 2 bases, there was a span of 11 bases. The CDR3 nucleotides read TGTGCCAGCAATTATGTGGTCAACTATGGCTACACCTTC. It yields the protein CASNYVVNYGYTF.

As to this clone: A far more abundant clone sits one base away, making this likely a read error. The chain joins TRBV4-2 to TRBJ2-3; D gene ambiguous. V was cut by 8 bases and J by 2 bases, with 11 bases left in between. Germline lookup yields CDR1 LGHNA and CDR2 YNFKEQ. CDR3 size: 13 residues. CDR3 DNA sequence: TGTGCCAGCGGCCTAAGATCCACAGATACGCAGTATTTT. It codes for CASGLRSTDTQYF.

This clone was recorded a few times. The chain combines TRBV7-8 with TRBJ2-7; tentatively, D is TRBD1 or TRBD2 (5 bases each). Trimming stripped 5 bases from V and 0 bases from J, with 14 bases between. The CDR3 runs 15 residues. The germline CDR1 and CDR2 sequences are SGHVS and FQNEAQ. Written as DNA, the CDR3 is TGTGCCAGCAGCCCCGGGGACGTCCCCTCCTACGAGCAGTACTTC. It encodes CASSPGDVPSYEQYF.